Listed below are T cell receptor beta chains from one sample, sequenced in a study of blood T cells in healthy people across ages. A single record per CDR3 protein comes from TCRdb applying MiXCR to the 5' RACE reads. The data contain about 1.8 million distinct CDR3 sequences, 40% to 55% of them singletons. Sequencing used blood. The receptors come from a middle-aged woman in good health. Each CDR3 is given with its conserved first and last residue. D genes are given only for firm matches. Some rows have no size entry. The others give once, few or many, or a class for an expanded clone.

V gene	J gene	D gene	clone size	CDR3 DNA	CDR3 protein
TRBV28	TRBJ2-5	TRBD1	few	TGTGCCAGCAGTGACCTCCGACAGGGTTTGGAGACCCAGTACTTC	CASSDLRQGLETQYF
TRBV11-2	TRBJ2-7	.	.	TGTGCCAGCAGCTTGGGAGGGGGAAAAATGGGCGAGCAGTACTTC	CASSLGGGKMGEQYF
TRBV4-1	TRBJ2-7	TRBD1	.	TGCGCCAGCAGCCAAGTCGCCGGGACAGGGCAATACGAGCAGTACTTC	CASSQVAGTGQYEQYF
TRBV20-1	TRBJ1-6	.	few	TGCAGTGCTAGAGATGTGTCAGCCCAGCCGAATTCACCCCTCCACTTT	CSARDVSAQPNSPLHF
TRBV29-1	TRBJ2-1	.	many	TGCAGCGTTGTAGGAGACAAGAGATACAATGAGCAGTTCTTC	CSVVGDKRYNEQFF
TRBV20-1	TRBJ2-4	.	once	TGCAGTGCAGCGATCTTAGCCAAAAACATTCAGTACTTC	CSAAILAKNIQYF
TRBV4-2	TRBJ2-3	.	few	TGTGCCAGCAGCCAAGGACTAGAAGGGGCCGATACGCAGTATTTT	CASSQGLEGADTQYF
TRBV27	TRBJ1-2	.	.	TGTGCCAGCAGTTTATCGAGCGGACCAGCTCTGGGCTACACCTTC	CASSLSSGPALGYTF
TRBV9	TRBJ2-3	.	many	TGTGCCAGCAGCGTAGTTTCAGATACGCAGTATTTT	CASSVVSDTQYF
TRBV20-1	TRBJ2-7	TRBD2	.	TGCAGTGCTAGGGGAAAGCGGGGGGGTTACAATGAGCAGTACTTC	CSARGKRGGYNEQYF
TRBV10-1	TRBJ2-7	.	.	TGCGCCGGCAGTGAGGGGGATTCCTACGAGCAGTACTTC	CAGSEGDSYEQYF
TRBV6-2/TRBV6-3	TRBJ1-2	.	.	TGTGCATTGAAGGACCCCAACTATGGCTACACCTTC	CALKDPNYGYTF
TRBV20-1	TRBJ2-3	.	.	TGCAGTGCTAACGGGCAGACAGATACGCAGTATTTT	CSANGQTDTQYF
TRBV11-2	TRBJ2-2	TRBD1	.	TGTGCCAACAGCTTGGGACAGACCACCGGGGAGCTGTTTTTT	CANSLGQTTGELFF
TRBV7-2	TRBJ2-1	.	.	TGTGCCAGCAGCTTGACTCAATTCGGCATCGATGAGCAGTTCTTC	CASSLTQFGIDEQFF
TRBV28	TRBJ1-4	TRBD1	.	TGTGCCAGCAGCTCGACCACCCTTGGGACAGGGGGCTTGGAGAAACTGTTTTTT	CASSSTTLGTGGLEKLFF
TRBV13	TRBJ2-6	TRBD2	few	TGTGCCAGCAGCTTATCTCCCGGGACTATCTTATCCGGGGCCAACGTCCTGACTTTC	CASSLSPGTILSGANVLTF
TRBV15	TRBJ2-1	.	.	TGTGCCACCAGCAGGGCCGGCGAGGGGATGCACAATGAGCAGTTCTTC	CATSRAGEGMHNEQFF
TRBV12-3/TRBV12-4	TRBJ1-2	.	.	TGTGCCAGCAGTTTAGGGGTCGGGGGAAATGGCTACACCTTC	CASSLGVGGNGYTF
TRBV27	TRBJ1-6	.	.	TGTGCCAGCAGTTTAGACCAAAATACAGGGAGCTCCTATAATTCACCCCTCCACTTT	CASSLDQNTGSSYNSPLHF
TRBV7-9	TRBJ1-2	TRBD1	.	TGTGCCAGCAGCCCCGGACAGGCGACCAACTATGGCTACACCTTC	CASSPGQATNYGYTF
TRBV5-1	TRBJ2-3	TRBD2	few	TGCGCCAGCAGCCCCTCTCGGGGGGGCGAAGCAGATACGCAGTATTTT	CASSPSRGGEADTQYF
TRBV12-3/TRBV12-4	TRBJ2-7	.	few	TGTGCCAGCAGGGAGACGGGGGTCGAGCAGTACTTC	CASRETGVEQYF
TRBV20-1	TRBJ2-3	.	.	TGCAGTGCTCAAAACAGGGACAGCACAGATACGCAGTATTTT	CSAQNRDSTDTQYF
TRBV5-1	TRBJ2-1	TRBD1	.	TGCGCCAGCAGCTCGGGACAGAAATACAATGAGCAGTTCTTC	CASSSGQKYNEQFF
TRBV29-1	TRBJ1-2	.	few	TGCAGCGTTCGCGTCGACGTGGCTGGCTACACCTTC	CSVRVDVAGYTF
TRBV7-2	TRBJ2-4	.	.	TGTGCCAGCAGCCCAGACAGGTTGCTAGCCAAAAACATTCAGTACTTC	CASSPDRLLAKNIQYF
TRBV4-1	TRBJ2-7	TRBD2	.	TGCGCCAGCAGCCAAGATCCTAGCGGGGGGGCCCCCTACAATGAGCAGTACTTC	CASSQDPSGGAPYNEQYF
TRBV6-5	TRBJ2-3	.	.	TGTGCCAGCAGTTACCGGCGCCCCACAGATACGCAGTATTTT	CASSYRRPTDTQYF
TRBV20-1	TRBJ1-1	.	.	TGCAGTGCTAGAGATCCCATACAACTTGAAGCTTTCTTT	CSARDPIQLEAFF
TRBV20-1	TRBJ2-5	.	few	TGCAGTTCCTATGGTGGGGAGACCCAGTACTTC	CSSYGGETQYF
TRBV5-1	TRBJ2-1	TRBD2	.	TGCGCCAGCAGCTTGGATCTACCGGGGGGGTCCGATGAGCAGTTCTTC	CASSLDLPGGSDEQFF
TRBV6-2/TRBV6-3	TRBJ2-1	.	.	TGTGCCAGCAGTTCGTCGCCGCTAAGCTCCTACAATGAGCAGTTCTTC	CASSSSPLSSYNEQFF
TRBV5-1	TRBJ1-2	.	.	TGCGCCAGCAAGCGTTATTCGGGCGCATCCTATGGCTACACCTTC	CASKRYSGASYGYTF
TRBV5-5	TRBJ2-7	.	.	TGTGCCACCGAGAGGTCACAGGGCGGCTACGAGCAGTACTTC	CATERSQGGYEQYF
TRBV19	TRBJ2-5	.	.	TGTGCCAGTGGGGATCCGGCACATGAGACCCAGTACTTC	CASGDPAHETQYF
TRBV3-1	TRBJ2-5	TRBD2	.	TGTGCCAGCAGCCAAGATGAAGGACTAGCGGGGGCGACCCAGTACTTC	CASSQDEGLAGATQYF
TRBV12-3/TRBV12-4	TRBJ2-7	TRBD1	.	TGTGCCAGCAGTTCAAGGGGGACAGGGAGATCCTACGAGCAGTACTTC	CASSSRGTGRSYEQYF
TRBV28	TRBJ2-1	.	.	TGTGCCAGCAATTGGACGGACAGCTACAATGAGCAGTTCTTC	CASNWTDSYNEQFF
TRBV27	TRBJ2-7	.	.	TGTGCCAGCAGTTGGGGTCAACTATACGAGCAGTACTTC	CASSWGQLYEQYF
TRBV11-2	TRBJ2-1	TRBD1	.	TGTGCCAGCAGCTTACTTCCGACAGGGGGCCGGAACAATGAGCAGTTCTTC	CASSLLPTGGRNNEQFF
TRBV27	TRBJ2-3	TRBD2	.	TGTGCCACGGGGGGGTATACGCAGTATTTT	CATGGYTQYF
TRBV6-2/TRBV6-3	TRBJ2-5	TRBD2	.	TGTGCCAGCCGGACTAGCGGGGGGGAGATGAAGACCCAGTACTTC	CASRTSGGEMKTQYF
TRBV29-1	TRBJ1-2	.	few	TGCAGCGTTACGGGCAGTAACTATGGCTACACCTTC	CSVTGSNYGYTF
TRBV9	TRBJ2-5	.	.	TGTGCCAGCAGCGTTTCAGGGGAAGGGACCCAGTACTTC	CASSVSGEGTQYF
TRBV20-1	TRBJ2-6	TRBD1	.	TGCAGTGCCAGAGGGGACGGGACAGGACGCTCTGGGGCCAACGTCCTGACTTTC	CSARGDGTGRSGANVLTF
TRBV7-2	TRBJ2-7	.	many	TGTGCCAGCAGCTTAGGGACGGTACCCTACGAGCAGTACTTC	CASSLGTVPYEQYF
TRBV7-2	TRBJ2-1	TRBD1	.	TGTGCCAGCAGCCAGAGAAGACAGGGGGCGCGGGATGAGCAGTTCTTC	CASSQRRQGARDEQFF
TRBV6-5	TRBJ2-2	TRBD1	.	TGTGCCAGCAGTTACAGGGGGACAGGGGTAACTCCCGGGGAGCTGTTTTTT	CASSYRGTGVTPGELFF
TRBV2	TRBJ1-5	.	.	TGTGCCAGCAGTATTCGTCGACAGCTTAGTAATCAGCCCCAGCATTTT	CASSIRRQLSNQPQHF
TRBV6-2/TRBV6-3	TRBJ2-3	TRBD2	few	TGTGCCAGCTGGGGACTAGCTGGTGGAGATACGCAGTATTTT	CASWGLAGGDTQYF
TRBV4-2	TRBJ2-3	TRBD2	.	TGTGCCAGCAGCCAAGATGTTGCTGCAGTAGCGGGGTCCACAGATACGCAGTATTTT	CASSQDVAAVAGSTDTQYF